This T cell receptor beta chain came from a study of immune evolution from preneoplasia to lung adenocarcinoma. The table came from immunoSEQ multiplex PCR; TCRdb's copy has only in-frame clones and leaves some out. The table includes a few thousand clones, approximately 86% detected once. Trimming shortened V by 6 bases and J by 3 bases, and 16 bases separated the two germline ends. Germline values: CDR1 SGHRS, CDR2 YFSETQ. The CDR3 runs to 15 residues. The source of this sequence is a donor older than 65 with lung adenocarcinoma. This sequence joins TRBV5-1 and TRBJ1-3; TRBD1 might be the D (6 bases). What was sequenced was FFPE minimally invasive lung adenocarcinoma tissue. CDR3 in DNA: TGCGCCAGCACCAGCACCGGGACATTTGGAAACACCATATATTTT. Encoded protein: CASTSTGTFGNTIYF.